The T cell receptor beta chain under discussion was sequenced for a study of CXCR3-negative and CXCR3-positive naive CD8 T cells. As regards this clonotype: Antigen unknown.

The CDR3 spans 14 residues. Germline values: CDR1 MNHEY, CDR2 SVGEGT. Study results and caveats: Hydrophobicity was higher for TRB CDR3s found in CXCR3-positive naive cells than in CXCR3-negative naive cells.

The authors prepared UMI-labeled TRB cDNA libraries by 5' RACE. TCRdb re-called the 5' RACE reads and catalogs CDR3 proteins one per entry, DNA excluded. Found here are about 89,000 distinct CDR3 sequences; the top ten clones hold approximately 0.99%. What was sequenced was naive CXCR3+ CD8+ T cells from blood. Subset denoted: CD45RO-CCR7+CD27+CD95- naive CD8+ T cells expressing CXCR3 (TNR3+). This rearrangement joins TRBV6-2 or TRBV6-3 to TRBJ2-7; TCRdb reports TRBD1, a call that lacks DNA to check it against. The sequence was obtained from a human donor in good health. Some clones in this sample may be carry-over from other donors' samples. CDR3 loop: CASVTPQGSYEQYF.